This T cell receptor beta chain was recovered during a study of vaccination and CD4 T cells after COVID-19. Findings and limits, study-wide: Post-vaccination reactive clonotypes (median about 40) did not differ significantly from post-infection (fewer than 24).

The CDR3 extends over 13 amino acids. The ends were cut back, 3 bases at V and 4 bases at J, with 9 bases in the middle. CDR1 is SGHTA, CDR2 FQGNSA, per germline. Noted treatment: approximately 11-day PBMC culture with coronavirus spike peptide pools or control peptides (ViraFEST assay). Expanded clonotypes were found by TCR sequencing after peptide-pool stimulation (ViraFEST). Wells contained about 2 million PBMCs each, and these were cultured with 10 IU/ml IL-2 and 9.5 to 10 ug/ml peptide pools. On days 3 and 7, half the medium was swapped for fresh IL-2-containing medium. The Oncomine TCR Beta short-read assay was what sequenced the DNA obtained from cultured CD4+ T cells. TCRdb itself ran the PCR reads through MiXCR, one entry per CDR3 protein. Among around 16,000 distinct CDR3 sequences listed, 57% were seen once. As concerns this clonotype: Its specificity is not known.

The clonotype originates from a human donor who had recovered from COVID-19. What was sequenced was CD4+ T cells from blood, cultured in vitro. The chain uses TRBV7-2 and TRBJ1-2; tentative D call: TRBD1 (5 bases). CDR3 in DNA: TGTGCCAGCAGCTTGACAGTTACCTATGGCTACACCTTC. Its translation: CASSLTVTYGYTF.